The text below deals with one T cell receptor (beta chain). Its recognized antigen is unknown. No base qualities exist here, and no much larger clone lies one base off it. These data come from a study of CD4 and CD8 cells across lung adenocarcinoma regions (dated by TCRdb to about 2018). About the full investigation: To look at intratumor heterogeneity in the T cell receptor repertoire, the study compared tumor centers against tumor margins.

CDR1 and CDR2 were assigned from the germline V gene as SGHTA and FQGNSA. At the junction V is shortened by 0 bases and J by 7 bases; bases outside the gene matches: 2. The CDR3, cysteine through phenylalanine, is 16 amino acids long. The retained sequence is limited to the CDR3, 48 bases, with the frame set at the first base. The donors were patients who had localized lung adenocarcinoma, which is a subtype of non-small cell lung cancer. The centers of localized lung adenocarcinomas were where the samples came from. CD4+ T cells from tumor tissue were profiled separately from CD8+ T cells for TCR repertoire analysis. The method behind the library was PCR. Reads for this sample came from a HiSeq X Ten. The public reads were reprocessed in TCRdb via fastp at Q25 and MiXCR, keeping in-frame beta chains. A single entry per CDR3 protein holds the most common genes and DNA from its merged rows. The sample includes around 15,000 distinct CDR3 sequences, with roughly 45% observed a single time. Roughly a sixth of the sample belongs to the ten largest clones.

The V and J segments used are TRBV7-2 and TRBJ2-1; 14 middle bases align to TRBD2. Sample: CD4+ T cells from the center of a lung tumor. The cell subset or site label corresponds to: tumor center region. The receptor was isolated from a male donor with lung adenocarcinoma. The CD4 and CD8 labels of this study may be unreliable. The sequenced DNA is TGTGCCAGCAGCTTAGCGACTAGCGGGAGGGATAATGAGCAGTTCTTC. This encodes CASSLATSGRDNEQFF. The variable domain in full, with residues beyond the CDR3 obtained from the reference TRBV7-2 and TRBJ2-1 genes, is GAGVSQSPSNKVTEKGKDVELRCDPISGHTALYWYRQSLGQGLEFLIYFQGNSAPDKSGLPSDRFSAERTGGSVSTLTIQRTQQEDSAVYLCASSLATSGRDNEQFFGPGTRLTVL.